The sample holds many counts of the clone carrying this TCR beta chain. The data were taken from a study of regulatory T cells in long-lasting Graves disease. Relying on iRepertoire HTBI primers and Arm-PCR of CDR3 regions, the team built TCR beta libraries. TCRdb reanalysed the multiplex PCR reads using MiXCR and keeps one entry per CDR3 protein. The table lists roughly 250,000 distinct CDR3 sequences, 18% of them singletons, with 11% to 15% in the top ten. This sample's time point: newly diagnosed GD, antithyroid drugs for less than 3 months. From PBMCs, RNA was extracted and then used to make the TCR library. This sample also appeared in a second study, on T cells in Graves' hyperthyroidism and ophthalmopathy. That work states: Diagnoses used clinical symptoms, serum thyroxine and TRAb, thyroid ultrasound and orbital computed tomography. Most expanded thyroid clonotypes above 0.001 recurred in blood.

This clonotype originated in a woman aged 25 to 39 with Graves disease. This sample comprised peripheral blood mononuclear cells (PBMCs), obtained at new diagnosis, from a patient treated with antithyroid drugs.

The chain's CDR3 is CASSSLKGYYGYTF. DNA for the CDR3: TGTGCCAGCAGTTCCCTGAAGGGCTACTATGGCTACACCTTC. The rearrangement uses TRBV27 and TRBJ1-2; D unclear. CDR3 length equals 14 residues. Germline values: CDR1 MNHEY, CDR2 SMNVEV (reference sequence). Trimming stripped 4 bases from V and 3 bases from J, with 12 bases between.